The 12 T cell receptor beta chains below come from one sample, sequenced in a study of T cell changes during pregnancy in multiple sclerosis. Measured with immunoSEQ multiplex PCR; TCRdb has only the in-frame clones, and not every one. The table has under 95,000 clones, roughly 95% seen once. Sequenced here: peripheral blood, sampled in the second trimester of pregnancy. These receptors originate from a female donor in good health, enrolled as a control in a pregnancy study.

This clone showed up just once. The chain combines TRBV4-2 with TRBJ2-1; D gene uncertain. V was clipped by 0 bases and J by 4 bases, with 10 bases between them. The CDR3 runs to 15 residues. CDR1 and CDR2 from the germline V gene are LGHNA and YNFKEQ. As DNA, the CDR3 is TGTGCCAGCAGCCAAGAGAGTGGTTCATACAATGAGCAGTTCTTC. This encodes CASSQESGSYNEQFF.

The chain recombines TRBV5-1 with TRBJ1-2; TRBD1 matches at 10 bases. V gave up 4 bases and J gave up 1 base; unmatched junction bases: 4. Germline CDR1 SGHRS, CDR2 YFSETQ. This CDR3 comprises 15 residues. The CDR3 nucleotides read TGCGCCAGCAGCCTGGACAGGGGGGTTAACTATGGCTACACCTTC. Translation: CASSLDRGVNYGYTF.

The chain carries TRBV19 and TRBJ1-2; D might be TRBD1 (5 bases). V was shortened by 3 bases and J by 0 bases, with 8 bases between the two germline ends. Germline V lookup: CDR1 LNHDA, CDR2 SQIVND (reference sequence). CDR3 length: 14 residues. In DNA, the CDR3 is TGTGCCAGTAGTATGGCCAGGGCTAACTATGGCTACACCTTC. Translation: CASSMARANYGYTF.

The DNA for the CDR3 is TGTGCCAGCAGCCCCCGCCGCACAGGGGGAAGCGAAAAACTGTTTTTT. This encodes CASSPRRTGGSEKLFF. This chain links TRBV7-9 with TRBJ1-4; the match to TRBD1 covers 8 bases. Germline loops: CDR1 SEHNR, CDR2 FQNEAQ (reference sequence). This CDR3 is built from 16 residues. V was pared by 5 bases and J by 8 bases, with 13 bases of the junction left unmatched.

The chain couples TRBV7-2 to TRBJ1-2; 8 bases match TRBD1. Germline lookup yields CDR1 SGHTA and CDR2 FQGNSA. V lost 5 bases and J lost 2; bases outside the gene matches: 16. The CDR3 has 18 residues. The chain's CDR3 is CASSLHQGAFSLNYGYTF. CDR3 coding DNA: TGTGCCAGCAGCCTTCATCAGGGGGCTTTTAGTTTGAACTATGGCTACACCTTC. The full variable domain, completed using reference TRBV7-2 and TRBJ1-2, is GAGVSQSPSNKVTEKGKDVELRCDPISGHTALYWYRQSLGQGLEFLIYFQGNSAPDKSGLPSDRFSAERTGGSVSTLTIQRTQQEDSAVYLCASSLHQGAFSLNYGYTFGSGTRLTVV.

This chain uses TRBV4-1 with TRBJ1-3; no firm D call. The germline V gene has CDR1 MGHRA and CDR2 YSYEKL. The germline V and J ends were trimmed by 0 bases and 2 bases, with 8 bases remaining between them. The CDR3 spans 15 residues. The CDR3 protein is CASSQDPGPGNTIYF. The CDR3 DNA sequence: TGCGCCAGCAGCCAAGACCCAGGCCCTGGAAACACCATATATTTT.

The genes are TRBV5-6 and TRBJ2-7; D perhaps matches TRBD2 (7 bases). Per the germline V gene, CDR1 is SGHDT and CDR2 is YYEEEE. This CDR3 is built from 16 residues. Trimming left V 1 base short and J 0 bases short, with 14 bases between. CDR3 sequence: CASSLRAGAHSYEQYF. As DNA, the CDR3 is TGTGCCAGCAGCTTGAGGGCGGGGGCGCACTCCTACGAGCAGTACTTC.

This clone was counted only a few times. CDR3 in amino acids: CASSLNRGSNYGYTF. CDR3 DNA sequence: TGTGCCAGCAGCTTAAACAGGGGATCTAACTATGGCTACACCTTC. The gene calls are TRBV7-2 and TRBJ1-2; 7 bases map to TRBD1. V dropped 2 bases and J dropped 0; count of bases not matched to a gene: 3. Germline V gene sequence: CDR1 SGHTA, CDR2 FQGNSA. This CDR3 comprises 15 residues.

The chain carries TRBV4-3 and TRBJ1-4, with a possible D match to TRBD1 (6 bases). CDR3 size: 16 residues. Trimming stripped 3 bases from V and 6 bases from J, with 17 bases between. Germline V gene data show CDR1 as LGHNA and CDR2 as YSLEER. CDR3 residues: CASSHAAGAGDEKLFF. CDR3 coding DNA: TGCGCCAGCAGCCACGCGGCAGGGGCAGGGGATGAAAAACTGTTTTTT.

The table lists this clone with a count of one. The chain links TRBV6-1 to TRBJ1-5; 10 nucleotides line up with TRBD1. Germline CDR1 MNHNS, CDR2 SASEGT. The CDR3 has 15 amino acids. Trimming at V came to 6 bases and at J to 3 bases, leaving 5 bases not matched to a gene. For the CDR3, the DNA is TGTGCCAGCAGGAGGGGACAGGGGAACAATCAGCCCCAGCATTTT. Protein sequence: CASRRGQGNNQPQHF.

This clone appeared a few times. V gene TRBV10-2 combines with J gene TRBJ2-1; 8 bases agree with TRBD2. V shed 3 bases and J 6 bases; nucleotides not matched to a gene: 7. This CDR3 has 15 residues. Per the germline V gene, CDR1 is WSHSY and CDR2 is SAAADI. The CDR3 loop reads CASSDTSGLANEQFF. The DNA for the CDR3 is TGCGCCAGCAGTGACACCTCTGGACTAGCCAATGAGCAGTTCTTC.

The chain recombines TRBV5-4 with TRBJ2-7; D gene uncertain. The CDR3 sequence is 12 residues long. V was clipped by 4 bases and J by 0 bases, with 5 bases between them. Germline CDR1 reads SGHNT; CDR2 reads YYREEE (reference sequence). The CDR3 loop reads CASSIDSYEQYF. The CDR3 nucleotides read TGTGCCAGCAGCATAGACTCCTACGAGCAGTACTTC.